The 6 T cell receptor beta chains listed next were all sequenced from one sample in a study of shared clonotypes between healthy human individuals. Only in-frame clones appear in the TCRdb table, and some are missing; sequencing was by immunoSEQ multiplex PCR. The data show about 580,000 clones, 95% to 98% seen once. As defined, naive CD8 cells were CD45RO-negative and positively selected for CCR7, with terminally differentiated effector memory CD45RA+ cells excluded. Sequenced material: naive CD8+ T cells sorted from blood. These receptors were obtained from a man aged 25 to 45 in good health.

The chain has TRBV11-2 and TRBJ2-3; 10 positions agree with TRBD2. The CDR3 extends over 15 amino acids. Germline V gene sequence: CDR1 SGHAT, CDR2 FQNNGV. J gave up 2 bases and V 5 bases, and 4 bases lay outside the gene matches. CDR3 amino acids: CASSRTSGYTDTQYF. DNA for the CDR3: TGTGCCAGCAGCCGGACTAGCGGCTACACAGATACGCAGTATTTT.

The chain uses TRBV6-5 and TRBJ2-7, with 10 bases matching TRBD1. The trim removed 5 bases at V and 8 bases at J, leaving 6 bases unmatched. Germline assignment: CDR1 MNHEY and CDR2 SVGAGI. The CDR3 has 13 residues. DNA for the CDR3: TGTGCCAGCAGTCTCGGGACAGGGGACAAGCAGTACTTC. Residues: CASSLGTGDKQYF.

The chain couples TRBV30 to TRBJ2-1, with D unresolved. The germline V gene has CDR1 GTSNPN and CDR2 SVGIG (reference sequence). The CDR3 spans 14 residues. Trimming removed 0 bases at V and 0 bases at J, with 6 bases between. CDR3 in amino acids: CAWSVWSSYNEQFF. CDR3 DNA sequence: TGTGCCTGGAGTGTATGGAGCTCCTACAATGAGCAGTTCTTC.

CDR3 bases: TGTGCCAGCAGCGTAGAAGGTCTAGCGGCCACCTACGAGCAGTACTTC. Amino acid sequence: CASSVEGLAATYEQYF. The chain uses TRBV9 and TRBJ2-7, with 7 bases fitting TRBD2. Germline V gives CDR1 SGDLS, CDR2 YYNGEE. With V trimmed by 0 bases and J by 2 bases, 8 bases remained unmatched. The CDR3 is 16 amino acids.

The table lists this clone with a few counts. This chain links TRBV7-9 with TRBJ2-1; 10 nucleotides align to TRBD2. The V and J ends lost 5 bases and 4 bases, in that order; junction bases with no gene match: 5. Germline V gene data show CDR1 as SEHNR and CDR2 as FQNEAQ (reference sequence). The CDR3 extends over 15 amino acids. CDR3 sequence (DNA): TGTGCCAGCAGCCGGCCGGGACTAGCGTACAATGAGCAGTTCTTC. This gives the protein CASSRPGLAYNEQFF.

The rearrangement joins TRBV9 to TRBJ2-3; either TRBD1 or TRBD2 may fit D (7 bases each). Germline V gives CDR1 SGDLS, CDR2 YYNGEE. This CDR3 comprises 14 residues. With 4 bases removed from V and 4 bases from J, the gap between germline ends came to 13 bases. CDR3: CASSPGGVPDTQYF. In DNA form, the CDR3 reads TGTGCCAGCAGCCCAGGGGGGGTCCCAGATACGCAGTATTTT.